What follows are 28 T cell receptor beta chains derived from one specimen sequenced in a study of blood T cell repertoires in COVID-19. Only in-frame clones appear in the TCRdb table, and some are missing; sequencing was by immunoSEQ multiplex PCR. The sample holds about 88,000 clones, about 88% seen once. The sequenced sample was peripheral blood. The receptor set was obtained from an elderly woman with acute or convalescent COVID-19.

The chain recombines TRBV30 with TRBJ1-1; 7 nucleotides match TRBD1. Trimming took 1 base from V and 6 from J; bases not matched to a gene: 8. This CDR3 spans 14 amino acids. Looked up from germline, CDR1 is GTSNPN and CDR2 is SVGIG (reference sequence). The CDR3 loop reads CAWSAPDRLAEAFF. CDR3 DNA: TGTGCCTGGAGTGCGCCGGACAGGTTAGCTGAAGCTTTCTTT.

The V and J genes are TRBV24-1 and TRBJ2-3, with 10 bases aligning to TRBD1. Germline-derived CDR1 and CDR2 are KGHDR and SFDVKD. Trimming took 3 bases from V and 3 from J; bases not matched to a gene: 8. The CDR3 spans 17 residues. This CDR3 is CATSDADPGQGTDTQYF. For the CDR3, the DNA is TGTGCCACCAGTGATGCAGATCCGGGACAGGGGACAGATACGCAGTATTTT.

V and J are TRBV2 and TRBJ1-5, with 12 nucleotides matching TRBD1. J was trimmed by 6 bases and V by 6 bases; bases with no gene match: 9. Germline loops: CDR1 SNHLY, CDR2 FYNNEI. The CDR3 contains 16 residues. CDR3 sequence: CASRGTGGVWGQPQHF. CDR3 DNA: TGTGCCAGCAGAGGGACAGGGGGCGTCTGGGGTCAGCCCCAGCATTTT.

J is TRBJ2-7 and V is TRBV6-1; D perhaps matches TRBD2 (5 bases). V gave up 1 base and J gave up 6 bases, with 13 bases separating them. Germline V gives CDR1 MNHNS, CDR2 SASEGT. The CDR3 covers 14 residues. In DNA form, the CDR3 reads TGTGCCAGCAGTGAAGTGTGGACTGGGAGCGAGCAGTACTTC. Protein: CASSEVWTGSEQYF.

This clone was counted once. The rearrangement uses TRBV9 and TRBJ1-3; TRBD1 is a possible D gene (6 bases). From germline, CDR1 is SGDLS and CDR2 YYNGEE. V was clipped by 0 bases and J by 2 bases, with 15 bases between them. This CDR3 contains 17 residues. CDR3 protein: CASSVGAGARTGNTIYF. In DNA, the CDR3 is TGTGCCAGCAGCGTAGGCGCAGGGGCGCGTACTGGAAACACCATATATTTT.

On this clone: One end of the junction does not line up with germline, which may come from a read error. The gene calls are TRBV7-7 and TRBJ2-7; tentative D call: TRBD1 (5 bases). CDR1 is SSHAT and CDR2 is FNYEAQ in the germline V gene (reference sequence). This CDR3 is built from 15 residues. CDR3 region: CASSLGQGSSYEQYF. The CDR3 coding sequence is TGTGCTAGCAGCTTAGGGCAGGGAAGCTCCTACGAGCAGTACTTC.

The chain couples TRBV12-3 or TRBV12-4 to TRBJ2-7; perhaps TRBD1 as D (6 bases). V shed 8 bases and J shed 2 bases, with 10 bases lying between them. The CDR3 is 12 residues long. CDR3 DNA: TGTGCCAGCGGGCAGGGGACCTACGAGCAGTACTTC. Translating it yields CASGQGTYEQYF.

This sequence joins TRBV5-1 and TRBJ2-7; possibly TRBD1 for D (5 bases). CDR1 is SGHRS and CDR2 is YFSETQ in the germline V gene. This CDR3 is 14 amino acids long. The V gene lost 4 bases and the J gene lost 5 bases, with 16 bases spanning the gap. For the CDR3, the DNA is TGCGCCAGCAGCACCGGATGGCAGGGAAACGAGCAGTACTTC. It is translated as CASSTGWQGNEQYF.

The chain couples TRBV9 to TRBJ2-7, with 7 bases identical to TRBD2. Trimming cost V 1 base and J 2 bases; bases outside gene matches: 6. The CDR3 extends over 15 amino acids. Germline CDR1 is SGDLS and CDR2 is YYNGEE. CDR3 nucleotides: TGTGCCAGCAGCGTAAGGGAGGGCGGACCCTACGAGCAGTACTTC. Amino acid sequence: CASSVREGGPYEQYF.

V and J are TRBV27 and TRBJ1-2; a possible D gene is TRBD1 (5 bases). CDR1 MNHEY and CDR2 SMNVEV come from the germline V gene (reference sequence). This CDR3 is built from 16 residues. V was shortened by 2 bases and J by 8 bases, with 21 bases between the two germline ends. CDR3 nucleotide sequence: TGTGCCAGCAGTTTAAGGTGGGGCAGAGGAAAACAGGGCTACACCTTC. It is translated as CASSLRWGRGKQGYTF.

The genes are TRBV7-3 and TRBJ2-2; 10 bases line up with TRBD2. CDR1 SGHTA and CDR2 FQGTGA come from the germline V gene. V gave up 1 base and J gave up 7 bases; unmatched junction bases: 3. CDR3 length: 15 residues. In nucleotides, the CDR3 is TGTGCCAGCAGCTTAAAGGGACTAGCGAGCGGGGAGCTGTTTTTT. This codes for CASSLKGLASGELFF.

This chain uses TRBV30 with TRBJ1-1; D is possibly TRBD1 (5 bases). Germline CDR1 is GTSNPN and CDR2 is SVGIG (reference sequence). Trimming removed 3 bases from V and 0 bases from J, with 8 bases in between. This CDR3 region has 13 residues. In DNA form, the CDR3 reads TGTGCCTGGAGAGAACAGGTGAACACTGAAGCTTTCTTT. Translated: CAWREQVNTEAFF.

The rearrangement uses TRBV29-1 and TRBJ2-5, with 8 nucleotides matching TRBD2. CDR1 is SQVTM and CDR2 is ANQGSEA in the germline V gene. V shed 4 bases, J shed 5 bases, and the junction held 9 bases outside the gene matches. The length of the CDR3 is 14 residues. CDR3 sequence: CSVGTGGPGETQYF. DNA of the CDR3: TGCAGCGTTGGGACGGGAGGGCCCGGGGAGACCCAGTACTTC. Drawing the rest from reference TRBV29-1 and TRBJ2-5, the complete variable domain is SAVISQKPSRDICQRGTSLTIQCQVDSQVTMMFWYRQQPGQSLTLIATANQGSEATYESGFVIDKFPISRPNLTFSTLTVSNMSPEDSSIYLCSVGTGGPGETQYFGPGTRLLVL.

The chain carries TRBV15 and TRBJ1-4; D remains unclear. The CDR3 is 15 amino acids. The germline V and J ends were trimmed by 1 base and 4 bases, with 10 bases remaining between them. Germline V CDR1 and CDR2: LNHNV, YYDKDF (reference sequence). The CDR3 nucleotides read TGTGCCACCAGCAGAGCTGTCGCGCGTAATGAAAAACTGTTTTTT. Encoded protein: CATSRAVARNEKLFF.

The V and J genes are TRBV6-5 and TRBJ1-4; the match to TRBD1 covers 9 bases. The CDR3 is 14 amino acids. Germline values: CDR1 MNHEY, CDR2 SVGAGI. Losses at the gene ends were 6 bases for V and 5 bases for J; bases not matched to a gene: 4. CDR3: CASSWDRVNEKLFF. The CDR3 DNA reads as TGTGCCAGCAGCTGGGACAGGGTCAATGAAAAACTGTTTTTT.

The chain joins TRBV5-1 to TRBJ2-1; D may be TRBD1 (6 bases). Germline V gene data show CDR1 as SGHRS and CDR2 as YFSETQ. V lost 4 bases and J 4 bases, leaving 12 bases between the germline ends. The CDR3 sequence is 14 residues long. The CDR3 sequence is CASSDSGHYNEQFF. The CDR3 coding sequence is TGCGCCAGCAGCGACTCGGGACATTACAATGAGCAGTTCTTC.

In its sample, this clone was seen once. The gene calls are TRBV5-3 and TRBJ1-2; D not certain. TRBV5-3 is an open reading frame whose function is uncertain. The V and J ends lost 1 base and 0 bases respectively, with 10 bases between them. The CDR3 is made up of 15 amino acids. Here the CDR3 DNA reads TGTGCCAGAAGCTTGTCAGGCGACCCTAACTATGGCTACACCTTC. It translates to CARSLSGDPNYGYTF.

The chain joins TRBV5-8 to TRBJ2-5; 7 bases map to TRBD2. J gave up 2 bases and V 1 base, and 2 bases lay outside the gene matches. CDR3 size: 14 residues. In germline, CDR1 is SGHTS, CDR2 YDEGEE. The CDR3 spells CASSLSGGQETQYF. CDR3 DNA sequence: TGTGCCAGCAGCTTGTCCGGGGGGCAAGAGACCCAGTACTTC.

The J gene is TRBJ1-1, the V gene TRBV5-8; D is ambiguous. Germline loops: CDR1 SGHTS, CDR2 YDEGEE. V was cut by 1 base and J by 7 bases, with 8 bases left in between. This CDR3 is built from 12 residues. Here the CDR3 reads CASSLTAYEAFF. The CDR3, as DNA: TGTGCCAGCAGCTTGACCGCCTATGAAGCTTTCTTT.

The V and J genes are TRBV5-1 and TRBJ2-4, with 8 bases aligning to TRBD2. CDR3 length: 14 amino acids. V lost 7 bases, J lost 1 base, and 4 bases stayed unmatched. From germline, CDR1 is SGHRS and CDR2 YFSETQ. The CDR3 loop reads CASSPGGAKNIQYF. CDR3 nucleotide sequence: TGCGCCAGCTCCCCGGGGGGGGCCAAAAACATTCAGTACTTC.

The chain uses TRBV27 and TRBJ1-6; 12 bases are shared with TRBD1. J was trimmed by 8 bases and V by 2 bases; bases with no gene match: 1. Germline V gene data show CDR1 as MNHEY and CDR2 as SMNVEV (reference sequence). The CDR3 has 15 residues. CDR3 in DNA: TGTGCCAGCAGTTTAGGGACAGGGGGCTATTCACCCCTCCACTTT. This encodes CASSLGTGGYSPLHF.

The chain links TRBV14 to TRBJ1-6; D may be TRBD1 (6 bases). Per germline, CDR1 SGHDN and CDR2 FVKESK. The V and J ends lost 7 bases and 4 bases respectively, with 11 bases between them. The CDR3 sequence is 14 residues long. CDR3 loop: CASNLGGYNSPLHF. CDR3 DNA sequence: TGTGCCAGCAACCTAGGGGGATATAATTCACCCCTCCACTTT.

The table lists this clone with a few counts. The gene calls are TRBV21-1 and TRBJ1-1; the table's D call TRBD1 went unverified against the DNA. TRBV21-1 counts as a pseudogene. The CDR3 spans 15 residues. CDR3 sequence: CASSNPGQGAAEAFF. CDR3 nucleotides: TGTGCCAGCAGCAATCCGGGACAGGGGGCCGCTGAAGCTTTCTTT.

J is TRBJ1-5 and V is TRBV5-5, with 8 bases fitting TRBD1. The CDR3 covers 16 residues. The germline CDR1 and CDR2 sequences are SGHKS and YYEKEE (reference sequence). Trimming took 3 bases from V and 4 from J; bases not matched to a gene: 9. CDR3 in DNA: TGTGCCAGCAGCTACCGGGACAGGCCACCAAATCAGCCCCAGCATTTT. The encoded protein is CASSYRDRPPNQPQHF.

This clone occurred once. The chain recombines TRBV7-9 with TRBJ1-3; D perhaps matches TRBD1 (6 bases). Trimming stripped 4 bases from V and 5 bases from J, with 12 bases between. The CDR3 spans 14 residues. Germline CDR1 SEHNR, CDR2 FQNEAQ (reference sequence). CDR3 nucleotides: TGTGCCAGCAGCTACGGACAGCCAAGAAACACCATATATTTT. It translates to CASSYGQPRNTIYF.

This chain uses TRBV7-3 with TRBJ2-2, with 9 positions matching TRBD1. The germline V gene has CDR1 SGHTA and CDR2 FQGTGA. Trimming took 1 base from V and 6 from J; bases not matched to a gene: 6. This CDR3 region has 16 residues. The chain's CDR3 is CASSLIGTGLSGELFF. The CDR3 DNA reads as TGTGCCAGCAGCTTAATCGGGACAGGGCTGTCCGGGGAGCTGTTTTTT.

V gene TRBV23-1 combines with J gene TRBJ1-4; 7 bases line up with TRBD1. TRBV23-1 is identified as an open reading frame with a role that is uncertain. Unmatched junction bases numbered 8, after V lost 5 bases and J lost 8 bases. This CDR3 region has 14 residues. In DNA, the CDR3 is TGCGCCAGCAGTAGCGACAGGGAGAACGAAAAACTGTTTTTT. The encoded protein is CASSSDRENEKLFF.

The V and J genes are TRBV6-5 and TRBJ2-1; unclear D gene. The CDR3 loop spans 15 amino acids. V was pared by 0 bases and J by 2 bases, with 8 bases between. CDR1 is MNHEY and CDR2 is SVGAGI in the germline V gene. The CDR3 spells CASSYSGWAYNEQFF. The CDR3 nucleotides are TGTGCCAGCAGTTACTCCGGGTGGGCCTACAATGAGCAGTTCTTC.